The T cell receptor beta chain under discussion was sequenced for a study of blood T cell repertoires in COVID-19. Profiled with immunoSEQ multiplex PCR; TCRdb holds only in-frame clones, not every one. The sample holds about 180,000 clones, around 84% seen once. CDR3 length: 15 amino acids. Germline CDR1 is SGHTA and CDR2 is FQGNSA. V was trimmed by 1 base and J by 7 bases, leaving 13 bases between them. The sequence was obtained from a man aged 55 to 70 with COVID-19, enrolled during active disease. The sequenced sample consisted of peripheral blood. J is TRBJ2-2 and V is TRBV7-2, with a weak D call TRBD1 (5 bases). In DNA form, the CDR3 reads TGTGCCAGCAGCTTAGGGGGCAGGGTTGGCGGGGAGCTGTTTTTT. This codes for CASSLGGRVGGELFF.